The 7 T cell receptor beta chains presented below share a single source sample, sequenced in a study of blood T cell repertoires in COVID-19. Sequencing was performed with immunoSEQ multiplex PCR; in TCRdb, only in-frame clones are kept and a portion is missing. The table includes fewer than 200,000 clones, roughly 86% detected once. Sequenced: peripheral blood. The receptors stem from a man aged 35 to 55 who had recovered from COVID-19.

The CDR3 DNA follows: TGTGCCAGCAGCTTAGATAGGGACAGGGGAGGAGATGGCTACACCTTC. Translated, it gives CASSLDRDRGGDGYTF. V is TRBV11-2 and J is TRBJ1-2, with 10 bases that match TRBD1. V lost 0 bases and J lost 6; bases outside the gene matches: 7. The CDR3 contains 16 residues. The V gene's germline CDR1 is SGHAT and CDR2 FQNNGV.

This chain uses TRBV4-3 with TRBJ1-1; 10 bases map to TRBD1. Germline V gene lookup returns CDR1 LGHNA and CDR2 YSLEER. Trimming at V came to 4 bases and at J to 5 bases, leaving 4 bases not matched to a gene. The CDR3 consists of 14 residues. This CDR3 is CASSRQGAQTEAFF. As DNA, the CDR3 is TGCGCCAGCAGCCGACAGGGGGCGCAGACTGAAGCTTTCTTT.

The genes are TRBV6-5 and TRBJ2-5; tentative D call: TRBD1 (6 bases). Trimming left V 2 bases short and J 2 bases short, with 12 bases between. Germline V CDR1 and CDR2: MNHEY, SVGAGI. CDR3 length equals 15 residues. The CDR3 nucleotides read TGTGCCAGCAGTTACGGGTCAGGGGAACAAGAGACCCAGTACTTC. Translated, it gives CASSYGSGEQETQYF.

The chain links TRBV10-3 to TRBJ1-2; 9 bases line up with TRBD1. This CDR3 spans 15 amino acids. The J segment lost 3 bases and the V segment lost 8 bases, leaving 10 bases of the junction unmatched. Per the germline V gene, CDR1 is ENHRY and CDR2 is SYGVKD. The CDR3 nucleotides read TGTGCCATCCTTATACAGGGGGCTGTGGACTATGGCTACACCTTC. It yields the protein CAILIQGAVDYGYTF.

This clone was detected once. The CDR3 loop reads CASSLQGPGWQYF. The CDR3 DNA sequence: TGTGCCAGCAGCCTACAGGGGCCCGGGTGGCAGTACTTC. The chain joins TRBV11-2 to TRBJ2-7; 7 nucleotides match TRBD1. Germline CDR1 is SGHAT and CDR2 is FQNNGV. There are 13 residues in the CDR3. Unmatched junction bases numbered 10, after V lost 5 bases and J lost 9 bases.

The V call is TRBV29-1, the J call TRBJ2-1, with 10 bases identical to TRBD1. V trimming: 1 base; J trimming: 14 bases; junction bases outside the gene matches: 14. The CDR3 runs 15 residues. CDR1 is SQVTM, CDR2 ANQGSEA, per germline. This CDR3 is CSVEAGGDGTGAKFF. CDR3 nucleotide sequence: TGCAGCGTTGAAGCGGGAGGAGATGGGACAGGGGCGAAGTTCTTC.

The genes are TRBV11-3 and TRBJ1-6, with a weak D call TRBD1 (6 bases). The CDR3 sequence is 15 residues long. Trimming cost V 2 bases and J 11 bases, with 16 bases left between them. Germline V gives CDR1 SGHNT, CDR2 YENEEA. The CDR3 DNA sequence: TGTGCCAGCAGCTTAATGTCTCTAAAGGGGGCACCCCTCCACTTT. It yields the protein CASSLMSLKGAPLHF.